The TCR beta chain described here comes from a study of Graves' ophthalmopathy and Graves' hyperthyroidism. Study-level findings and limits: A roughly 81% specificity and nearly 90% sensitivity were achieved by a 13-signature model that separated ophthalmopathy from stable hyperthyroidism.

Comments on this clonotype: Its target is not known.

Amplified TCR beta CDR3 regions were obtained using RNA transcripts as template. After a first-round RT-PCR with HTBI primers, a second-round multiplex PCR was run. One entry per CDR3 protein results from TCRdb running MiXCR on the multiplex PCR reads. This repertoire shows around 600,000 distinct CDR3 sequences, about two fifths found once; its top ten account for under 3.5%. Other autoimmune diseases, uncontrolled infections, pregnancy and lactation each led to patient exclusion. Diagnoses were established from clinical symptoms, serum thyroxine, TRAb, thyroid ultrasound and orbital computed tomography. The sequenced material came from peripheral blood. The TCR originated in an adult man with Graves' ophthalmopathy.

CDR3 loop: CASSSTGAIGYTF. The CDR3 coding sequence is TGTGCCAGCAGCTCGACAGGGGCGATCGGCTACACCTTC. V and J are TRBV5-4 and TRBJ1-2; 8 bases map to TRBD1. Germline-derived CDR1 and CDR2 are SGHNT and YYREEE (reference sequence). The CDR3 is made up of 13 amino acids. V shed 3 bases and J 8 bases; nucleotides not matched to a gene: 6.